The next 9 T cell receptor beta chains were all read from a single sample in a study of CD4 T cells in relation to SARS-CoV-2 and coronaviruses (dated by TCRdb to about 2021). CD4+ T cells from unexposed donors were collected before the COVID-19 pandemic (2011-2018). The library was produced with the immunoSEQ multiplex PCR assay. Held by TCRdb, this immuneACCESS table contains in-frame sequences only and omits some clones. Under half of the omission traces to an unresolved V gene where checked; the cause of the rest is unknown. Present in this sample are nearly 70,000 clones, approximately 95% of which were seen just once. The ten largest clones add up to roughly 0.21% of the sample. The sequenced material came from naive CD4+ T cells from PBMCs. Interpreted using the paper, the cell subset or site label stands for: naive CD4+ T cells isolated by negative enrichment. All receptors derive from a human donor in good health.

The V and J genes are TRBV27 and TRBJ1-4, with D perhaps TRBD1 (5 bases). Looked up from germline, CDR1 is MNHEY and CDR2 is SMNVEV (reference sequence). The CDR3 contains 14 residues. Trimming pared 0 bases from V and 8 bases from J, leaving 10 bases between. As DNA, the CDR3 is TGTGCCAGCAGTTTATCAGGGGTTGGGGAAAAACTGTTTTTT. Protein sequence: CASSLSGVGEKLFF.

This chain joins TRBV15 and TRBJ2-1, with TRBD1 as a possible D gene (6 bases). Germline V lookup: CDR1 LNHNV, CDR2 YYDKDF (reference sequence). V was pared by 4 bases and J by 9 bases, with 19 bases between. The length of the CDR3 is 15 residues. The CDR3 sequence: CATSTLGHQGIEQFF. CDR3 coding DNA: TGTGCCACCAGCACCCTAGGCCACCAGGGGATTGAGCAGTTCTTC.

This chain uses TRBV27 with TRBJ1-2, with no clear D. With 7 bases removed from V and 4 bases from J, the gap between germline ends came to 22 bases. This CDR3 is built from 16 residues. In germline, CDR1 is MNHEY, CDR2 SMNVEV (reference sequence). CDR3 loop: CASTSYPPGDGYGYTF. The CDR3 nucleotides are TGTGCCAGCACTTCCTACCCCCCGGGTGATGGCTATGGCTACACCTTC.

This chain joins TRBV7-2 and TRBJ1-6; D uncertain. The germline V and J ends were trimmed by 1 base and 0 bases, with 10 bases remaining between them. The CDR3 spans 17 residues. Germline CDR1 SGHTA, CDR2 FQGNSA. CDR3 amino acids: CASSLERVSSYNSPLHF. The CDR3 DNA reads TGTGCCAGCAGCTTAGAACGGGTGAGCTCCTATAATTCACCCCTCCACTTT.

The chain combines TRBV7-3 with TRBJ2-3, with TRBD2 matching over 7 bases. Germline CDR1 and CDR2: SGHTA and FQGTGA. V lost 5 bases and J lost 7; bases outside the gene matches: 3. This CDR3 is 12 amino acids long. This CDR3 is CASSTGGNTQYF. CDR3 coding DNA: TGTGCCAGCAGCACGGGGGGAAATACGCAGTATTTT.

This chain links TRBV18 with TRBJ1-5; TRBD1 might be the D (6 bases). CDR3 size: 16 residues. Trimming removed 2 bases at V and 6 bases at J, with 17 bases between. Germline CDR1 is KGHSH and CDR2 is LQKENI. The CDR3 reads CASSPNGGGRGQPQHF. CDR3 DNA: TGTGCCAGCTCACCAAATGGGGGGGGGCGAGGTCAGCCCCAGCATTTT.

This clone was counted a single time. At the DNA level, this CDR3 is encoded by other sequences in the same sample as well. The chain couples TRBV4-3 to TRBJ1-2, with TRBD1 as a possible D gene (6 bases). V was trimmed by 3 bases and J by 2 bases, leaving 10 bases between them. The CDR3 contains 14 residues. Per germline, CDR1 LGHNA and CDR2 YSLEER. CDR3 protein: CASSQDSRNYGYTF. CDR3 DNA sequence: TGCGCCAGCAGCCAGGACAGTCGAAACTATGGCTACACCTTC.

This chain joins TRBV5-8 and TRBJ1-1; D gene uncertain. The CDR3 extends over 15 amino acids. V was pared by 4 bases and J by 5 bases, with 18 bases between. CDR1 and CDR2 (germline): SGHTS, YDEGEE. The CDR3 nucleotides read TGTGCCAGCAGCCCATCTTCATCTTATAGGACTGAAGCTTTCTTT. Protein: CASSPSSSYRTEAFF.

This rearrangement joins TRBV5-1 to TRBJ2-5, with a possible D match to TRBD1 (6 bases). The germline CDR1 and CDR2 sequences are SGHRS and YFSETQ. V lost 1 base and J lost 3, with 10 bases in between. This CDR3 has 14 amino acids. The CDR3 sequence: CASSLTGSKETQYF. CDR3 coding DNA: TGCGCCAGCAGCTTGACAGGGAGTAAAGAGACCCAGTACTTC.